These 14 T cell receptor beta chains were sequenced from one sample in a study of cytomegalovirus exposure and HLA in healthy donors. The PCR employed 60 Vbeta primers together with 13 Jbeta primers. Generated by immunoSEQ multiplex PCR, the TCRdb table keeps only in-frame clones and is missing some. The sample lists under 130,000 clones, around 80% occurring once. Source material: PBMCs. The receptors were sampled from a man aged 35-49 years in good health and CMV-seropositive.

The chain is built from TRBV7-9 and TRBJ2-1; 7 nucleotides align to TRBD2. Germline CDR1 SEHNR, CDR2 FQNEAQ (reference sequence). V shed 5 bases and J 7 bases; nucleotides not matched to a gene: 8. CDR3 length: 14 residues. CDR3 residues: CASSLTGGLNEQFF. CDR3 in DNA: TGTGCCAGCAGCCTCACGGGGGGACTTAATGAGCAGTTCTTC.

The CDR3 DNA follows: TGTGCCAGTAGTACCGGACAGGGGAGACAGCCCCAGCATTTT. It specifies CASSTGQGRQPQHF. This chain joins TRBV19 and TRBJ1-5; TRBD1 agrees at 9 bases. Germline V lookup: CDR1 LNHDA, CDR2 SQIVND (reference sequence). V lost 4 bases, J lost 7 bases, and 5 bases stayed unmatched. The CDR3 sequence is 14 residues long.

This clone showed up just a few times. The gene calls are TRBV5-1 and TRBJ2-7; D ambiguous. Germline CDR1 and CDR2: SGHRS and YFSETQ. The CDR3 sequence is 11 residues long. V shed 3 bases and J shed 5 bases, with 6 bases lying between them. CDR3 bases: TGCGCCAGCAGCTCCAGAAACGAGCAGTACTTC. The encoded protein is CASSSRNEQYF.

The chain has TRBV27 and TRBJ2-7; D ambiguous. This CDR3 is built from 13 residues. Between the trimmed V and J ends, which lost 4 bases and 4 bases, there was a span of 11 bases. Germline assignment: CDR1 MNHEY and CDR2 SMNVEV (reference sequence). Written as DNA, the CDR3 is TGTGCCAGCAGTTCCTCCCCTATGTACGAGCAGTACTTC. This gives the protein CASSSSPMYEQYF.

V is TRBV9 and J is TRBJ2-1; 9 bases fit TRBD2. Unmatched junction bases numbered 4, after V lost 0 bases and J lost 6 bases. The CDR3 covers 15 residues. Germline values: CDR1 SGDLS, CDR2 YYNGEE. In DNA, the CDR3 is TGTGCCAGCAGCGTAGGAGGACTAGCGCCCAATGAGCAGTTCTTC. Amino acid sequence: CASSVGGLAPNEQFF.

This chain connects TRBV14 to TRBJ2-3; 8 positions agree with TRBD2. This CDR3 has 14 amino acids. The V segment lost 1 base and the J segment 5 bases; nucleotides outside the gene matches: 2. Germline V CDR1 and CDR2: SGHDN, FVKESK. The CDR3 loop is CASSQVLAGDTQYF. The CDR3 DNA is TGTGCCAGCAGCCAAGTGCTAGCGGGAGATACGCAGTATTTT.

V usage is TRBV9 and J usage is TRBJ1-1, with D possibly being TRBD1 (5 bases). Trimming took 0 bases from V and 2 from J, leaving 8 bases between them. The CDR3 extends over 14 amino acids. Germline-derived CDR1 and CDR2 are SGDLS and YYNGEE. CDR3 sequence reads: CASSVAGENTEAFF. CDR3 sequence (DNA): TGTGCCAGCAGCGTAGCGGGGGAAAACACTGAAGCTTTCTTT.

The CDR3 spells CASSYGGAKANYGYTF. DNA for the CDR3: TGTGCCAGCAGCTACGGGGGGGCGAAAGCTAACTATGGCTACACCTTC. The rearrangement joins TRBV7-9 to TRBJ1-2; a weak D match, TRBD1 (6 bases). The CDR3 has 16 amino acids. Germline V CDR1 and CDR2: SEHNR, FQNEAQ (reference sequence). Trimming removed 4 bases at V and 0 bases at J, with 15 bases between.

This chain uses TRBV9 with TRBJ1-1; TRBD1 might be the D (5 bases). Germline CDR1 reads SGDLS; CDR2 reads YYNGEE. V was pared by 3 bases and J by 4 bases, with 16 bases between. The CDR3 loop spans 15 amino acids. The CDR3: CASSESRGGSTEAFF. The CDR3 nucleotides read TGTGCCAGCAGCGAAAGCCGCGGGGGTAGCACTGAAGCTTTCTTT.

The genes are TRBV4-1 and TRBJ2-1, with D possibly being TRBD2 (6 bases). V shed 0 bases and J shed 7 bases, with 16 bases lying between them. CDR1 and CDR2 from the germline V gene are MGHRA and YSYEKL. CDR3 length: 16 amino acids. CDR3 amino acids: CASSQETRLSENEQFF. The CDR3 DNA is TGCGCCAGCAGCCAAGAGACTAGACTGAGTGAGAATGAGCAGTTCTTC.

This clone was picked up one time. Since no conserved phenylalanine or tryptophan closes the CDR3, a read error is the likely cause. It is unclear where the CDR3 begins or ends on the DNA, so no DNA is shown, and the CDR3 is as TCRdb lists it. The chain couples TRBV21-1 to TRBJ1-2. TRBV21-1 is a recognized pseudogene. The CDR3 comprises 11 residues, both ends counted. CDR3: CASAGKGEGRE.

The chain couples TRBV4-1 to TRBJ2-3; 11 nucleotides line up with TRBD2. The CDR3 totals 16 residues. V was pared by 5 bases and J by 2 bases, with 6 bases of the junction left unmatched. Germline assignment: CDR1 MGHRA and CDR2 YSYEKL. The CDR3 loop reads CASSGLAGGPTDTQYF. CDR3 in DNA: TGCGCCAGCAGCGGCCTAGCGGGGGGTCCCACAGATACGCAGTATTTT.

This chain joins TRBV18 and TRBJ2-7; TRBD1 agrees at 12 bases. V shed 1 base and J 5 bases; nucleotides not matched to a gene: 3. CDR3 length equals 15 residues. Germline loops: CDR1 KGHSH, CDR2 LQKENI. Here the CDR3 reads CASSPQGTGGHEQYF. The CDR3 coding sequence is TGTGCCAGCTCACCACAGGGGACAGGGGGCCACGAGCAGTACTTC.

This rearrangement joins TRBV6-5 to TRBJ2-1; TRBD2 agrees at 10 bases. CDR1 and CDR2 from the germline V gene are MNHEY and SVGAGI. The CDR3 has 14 amino acids. Trimming removed 5 bases from V and 6 bases from J; junction bases left unmatched: 4. The CDR3 DNA sequence: TGTGCCAGCAGTAGCGGGAGGGCATCCAATGAGCAGTTCTTC. Amino acids: CASSSGRASNEQFF.